Here is one T cell receptor beta chain with its context. This clone was counted only a few times. The antigen it binds to is not known. Per-nucleotide qualities are absent, and no much larger clonotype sits a single base away. This record comes from a study of CD8 T cells in seronegative destructive rheumatoid arthritis (dated by TCRdb to between 2020 and 2021). In the study overall: Biological drugs were being received by seven of the eight CND-RA patients at the time of sampling. Researchers compared peripheral CD8+ TCRbeta repertoires from patients with CCP-negative destructive rheumatoid arthritis (CND-RA) against repertoires from newly diagnosed seropositive RA, seronegative RA and healthy controls. The seropositive RA, seronegative RA and healthy control comparison cohorts were obtained from an earlier published TCRbeta dataset rather than being newly sequenced.

A negative result on the clinical CCP2 antibody test was shown by CND-RA patients, and progression of joint destruction was observed despite active therapy. All CND-RA patients were characterized by typical joint destruction in wrists and ankles and by failure of conventional anti-rheumatic therapy. Instead of being sampled at diagnosis, CND-RA patients were sampled after long disease histories, which in several cases spanned decades. Approximately 50 millilitres of EDTA-anticoagulated peripheral blood were drawn from each patient. Ficoll-Paque PLUS density gradient separation was used to isolate peripheral blood mononuclear cells. AutoMACS magnetic bead positive selection was used to isolate CD8+ cells from fresh or cryopreserved PBMCs, and purity was verified by flow cytometry. Nucleospin Tissue or Tissue XS kits were used for genomic DNA extraction, and quantification was performed on a Qubit 2.0 fluorometer.

Overall results and qualifications from the work: A distinct set of enriched public clonotypes appeared to be present in CND-RA patients, and the authors interpreted this finding as support for a separate disease subset. Compared with controls and other RA subtypes, CND-RA repertoires contained more CMV-reactive and fewer influenza A-reactive CD8+ TCRbeta sequences. With age adjusted for, CD8+ TCRbeta repertoires in CND-RA patients appeared less diverse and more clonal than repertoires in other RA subtypes. Without diagnostic samples, TCR repertoire differences may partly reflect poor disease control over the years rather than being present at onset. Across the approximately 120,000 clonotypes tested, no public clonotype enrichment survived Benjamini-Hochberg correction. The small size of the CND-RA cohort was noted as a limitation of the study.

From its cysteine to its phenylalanine, the CDR3 spans 16 amino acids. Left in the record is the CDR3 DNA by itself, 48 bases read in frame from the first base. The germline V gene (reference sequence) sets CDR1 to GTSNPN and CDR2 to SVGIG. V is clipped by 2 bases and J by 0 bases, and the sequence between their germline boundaries is 16 bases long. Genomic DNA from CD8+ cells was used for TCRbeta sequencing according to the manufacturer's instructions. A genomics technology centre in Finland performed the TCRbeta sequencing with the immunoSEQ assay. The paper's data handling went like this. Clonotype tables generated by the immunoSEQ preprocessing pipeline were converted into VDJtools format, and non-productive clonotypes were filtered out. Samples below 10,000 reads were excluded and the rest subsampled to 10,000 reads; most of the eight CND-RA samples passed. The VDJtools CalcDiversityStats function was applied to data subsampled to 10,000 reads to calculate Shannon-Wiener, Simpson and clonality indices. To infer antigen specificity, non-singleton TCRbeta clonotypes were hard-matched against VDJdb, meaning no mismatches were allowed. CDR3 sequences that differed by one amino acid (Hamming distance 1) were grouped together into clusters with potentially shared antigen targets. After each group was resampled to six samples, one-sided Fisher's exact tests checked public clonotypes for group enrichment, with the whole procedure repeated ten times. The source is immuneACCESS, and TCRdb retained only in-frame sequences with V and J called. Part of the clones is not carried over; for the studies checked, unresolved V genes explain less than half of this, and the remainder is unexplained. V and J calls and clone size are copied from that table; D and trimming were computed from the DNA. The sample table records about 13,000 clones; around four fifths of these occur just once. Jointly, the top ten make up about 30% of the sample.

The clonotype originates from a woman aged 30 to 49 with seronegative destructive rheumatoid arthritis. The rearrangement joined TRBV30 to TRBJ1-1; TRBD1 might be the D gene, on 5 matching bases. What was sequenced was CD8+ T cells from blood. The base sequence is TGTGCCTGGAGTCGTCCAGGGATCCGGATGAACACTGAAGCTTTCTTT. Translated, it reads CAWSRPGIRMNTEAFF.